The next 11 T cell receptor beta chains were all read from a single sample in a study of blood T cell repertoires in COVID-19. Generated by immunoSEQ multiplex PCR, the TCRdb table keeps only in-frame clones and is missing some. The table includes about 80,000 clones, 60% to 80% detected once. Input material: peripheral blood. The source is a man aged 70 or older with active or convalescent COVID-19.

The V call is TRBV5-1, the J call TRBJ2-4; 8 bases are a match to TRBD1. J gave up 5 bases and V 4 bases, and 5 bases lay outside the gene matches. Germline-derived CDR1 and CDR2 are SGHRS and YFSETQ. The CDR3 covers 14 residues. The CDR3, as DNA: TGCGCCAGCAGCCTACAGGGGGGCCAAAACATTCAGTACTTC. This encodes CASSLQGGQNIQYF.

The V gene is TRBV2, the J gene TRBJ2-7, with D possibly TRBD1 on 6 matching bases. CDR1 and CDR2 (germline): SNHLY, FYNNEI. There are 13 residues in the CDR3. V was trimmed by 6 bases and J by 2 bases, leaving 11 bases between them. Written as DNA, the CDR3 is TGTGCCAGCAGCTACAGGGCCACCTACGAGCAGTACTTC. Translated: CASSYRATYEQYF.

This rearrangement joins TRBV18 to TRBJ2-5; D not certain. V lost 0 bases to trimming and J lost 7 bases, with 12 bases between them. CDR1 is KGHSH, CDR2 LQKENI, per germline. This CDR3 comprises 14 residues. CDR3 nucleotide sequence: TGTGCCAGCTCACCACCGAACCAATGGAGGACCCAGTACTTC. This codes for CASSPPNQWRTQYF. Full variable domain (remainder filled in from reference TRBV18 and TRBJ2-5): NAGVMQNPRHLVRRRGQEARLRCSPMKGHSHVYWYRQLPEEGLKFMVYLQKENIIDESGMPKERFSAEFPKEGPSILRIQQVVRGDSAAYFCASSPPNQWRTQYFGPGTRLLVL.

This chain joins TRBV19 and TRBJ2-7; 7 bases are a match to TRBD2. The CDR3 spans 14 residues. Unmatched junction bases numbered 4, after V lost 3 bases and J lost 2 bases. Per the germline V gene, CDR1 is LNHDA and CDR2 is SQIVND (reference sequence). As DNA, the CDR3 is TGTGCCAGTAGTATTTCTAGCGGCACCTACGAGCAGTACTTC. This encodes CASSISSGTYEQYF.

V is TRBV2 and J is TRBJ2-7; 9 bases fit TRBD1. V lost 7 bases, J lost 5 bases, and 9 bases stayed unmatched. The CDR3 is made up of 14 amino acids. CDR1 is SNHLY and CDR2 is FYNNEI in the germline V gene. CDR3: CASKLDRGGDEQYF. Here the CDR3 DNA reads TGTGCCAGCAAGCTCGACAGGGGGGGCGACGAGCAGTACTTC. Supplemented by reference TRBV2 and TRBJ2-7, the full variable domain reads EPEVTQTPSHQVTQMGQEVILRCVPISNHLYFYWYRQILGQKVEFLVSFYNNEISEKSEIFDDQFSVERPDGSNFTLKIRSTKLEDSAMYFCASKLDRGGDEQYFGPGTRLTVT.

The chain uses TRBV5-4 and TRBJ2-5; 12 bases line up with TRBD2. The CDR3 extends over 16 amino acids. CDR1 is SGHNT and CDR2 is YYREEE in the germline V gene (reference sequence). The V and J ends lost 4 bases and 0 bases, in that order; junction bases with no gene match: 4. The DNA of the CDR3 is TGTGCCAGCAGCAGGCTAGCGGGGGGGCACCAAGAGACCCAGTACTTC. As protein: CASSRLAGGHQETQYF.

This clone has a single count. V usage is TRBV5-4 and J usage is TRBJ2-5; D is perhaps TRBD1 (6 bases). V shed 4 bases and J shed 3 bases, with 16 bases lying between them. The CDR3 is 15 residues long. Looked up from germline, CDR1 is SGHNT and CDR2 is YYREEE (reference sequence). The CDR3 reads CASSRKDSLKETQYF. The CDR3 DNA reads TGTGCCAGCAGCCGAAAGGACAGTCTTAAAGAGACCCAGTACTTC.

This clone showed up just once. The chain has TRBV27 and TRBJ2-5; D is perhaps TRBD1 (6 bases). The V and J ends lost 0 bases and 0 bases respectively, with 11 bases between them. CDR1 MNHEY and CDR2 SMNVEV come from the germline V gene (reference sequence). This CDR3 comprises 16 residues. This CDR3 is CASSLSPGQYQETQYF. Written as DNA, the CDR3 is TGTGCCAGCAGTTTATCGCCCGGACAGTACCAAGAGACCCAGTACTTC.

The chain combines TRBV3-1 (or the pseudogene TRBV3-2) with TRBJ1-6; tentative D call: TRBD1 (6 bases). The CDR3 length is 14 residues. The germline gives CDR1 LGHDT, CDR2 YNNKEL (reference sequence). V was trimmed by 4 bases and J by 12 bases, leaving 16 bases between them. The CDR3 is CASSPWTDPKPLHF. In nucleotides, the CDR3 is TGTGCCAGCAGCCCCTGGACAGATCCCAAACCCCTCCACTTT.

V gene TRBV4-1 combines with J gene TRBJ1-1, with TRBD1 matching over 7 bases. CDR1 is MGHRA, CDR2 YSYEKL, per germline. The V segment lost 1 base and the J segment 2 bases; nucleotides outside the gene matches: 4. The CDR3 has 15 amino acids. The CDR3 protein is CASSQAGTANTEAFF. The DNA for the CDR3 is TGCGCCAGCAGCCAAGCCGGGACAGCCAACACTGAAGCTTTCTTT.

V and J are TRBV7-9 and TRBJ1-2; D unclear. Germline CDR1 and CDR2: SEHNR and FQNEAQ (reference sequence). V dropped 5 bases and J dropped 8 bases, with 21 bases sitting between them. The CDR3 is 15 amino acids. The CDR3 protein is CASSADLHQVTGYTF. The CDR3 coding sequence is TGTGCCAGCAGCGCAGACCTGCATCAGGTTACGGGCTACACCTTC.